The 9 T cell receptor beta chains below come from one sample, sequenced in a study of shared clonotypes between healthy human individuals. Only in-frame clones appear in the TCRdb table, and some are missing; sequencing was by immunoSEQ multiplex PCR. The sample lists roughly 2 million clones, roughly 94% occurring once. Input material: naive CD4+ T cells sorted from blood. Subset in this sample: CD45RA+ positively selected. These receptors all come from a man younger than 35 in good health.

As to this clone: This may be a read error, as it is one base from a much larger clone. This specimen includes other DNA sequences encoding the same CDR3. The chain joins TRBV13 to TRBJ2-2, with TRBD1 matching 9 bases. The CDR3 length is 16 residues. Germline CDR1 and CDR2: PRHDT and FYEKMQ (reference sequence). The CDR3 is CASSFGDRANTGELFF. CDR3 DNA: TGTGCCAGCAGCTTCGGGGACAGGGCTAACACCGGGGAGCTGTTTTTC.

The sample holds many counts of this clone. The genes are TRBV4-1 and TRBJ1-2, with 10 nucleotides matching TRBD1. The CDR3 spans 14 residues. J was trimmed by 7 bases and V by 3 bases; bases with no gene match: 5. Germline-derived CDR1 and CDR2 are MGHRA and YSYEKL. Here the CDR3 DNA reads TGCGCCAGCAGCCAGCCGGGACAGGGGTTTGGCTACACCTTC. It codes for CASSQPGQGFGYTF.

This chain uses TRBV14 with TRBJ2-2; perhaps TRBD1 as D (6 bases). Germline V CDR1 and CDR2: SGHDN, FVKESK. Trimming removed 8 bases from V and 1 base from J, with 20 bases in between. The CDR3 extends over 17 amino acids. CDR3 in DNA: TGTGCCAGCGCCCGAGGGTTGGGGGCTCTGAACACCGGGGAGCTGTTTTTT. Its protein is CASARGLGALNTGELFF. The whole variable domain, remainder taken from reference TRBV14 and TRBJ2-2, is EAGVTQFPSHSVIEKGQTVTLRCDPISGHDNLYWYRRVMGKEIKFLLHFVKESKQDESGMPNNRFLAERTGGTYSTLKVQPAELEDSGVYFCASARGLGALNTGELFFGEGSRLTVL.

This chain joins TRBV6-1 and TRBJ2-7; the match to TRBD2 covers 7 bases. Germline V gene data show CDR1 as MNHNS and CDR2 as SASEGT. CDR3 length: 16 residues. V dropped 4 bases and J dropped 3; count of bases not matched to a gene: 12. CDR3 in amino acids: CASSALKERGIYEQYF. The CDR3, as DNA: TGTGCCAGCAGTGCGCTTAAGGAGCGGGGCATCTACGAGCAGTACTTC.

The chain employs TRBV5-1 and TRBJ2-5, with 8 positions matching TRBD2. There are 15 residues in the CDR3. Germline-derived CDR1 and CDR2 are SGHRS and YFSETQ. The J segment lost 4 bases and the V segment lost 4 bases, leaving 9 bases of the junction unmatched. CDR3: CASSPWTSLIETQYF. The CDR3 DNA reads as TGCGCCAGCAGCCCCTGGACTAGCTTGATAGAGACCCAGTACTTC.

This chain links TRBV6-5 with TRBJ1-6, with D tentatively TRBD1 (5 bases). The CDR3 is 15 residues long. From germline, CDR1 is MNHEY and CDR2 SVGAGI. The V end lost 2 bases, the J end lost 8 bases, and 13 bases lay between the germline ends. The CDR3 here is CASSYGAGRDSPLHF. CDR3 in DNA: TGTGCCAGCAGTTACGGGGCAGGGAGGGATTCACCCCTCCACTTT.

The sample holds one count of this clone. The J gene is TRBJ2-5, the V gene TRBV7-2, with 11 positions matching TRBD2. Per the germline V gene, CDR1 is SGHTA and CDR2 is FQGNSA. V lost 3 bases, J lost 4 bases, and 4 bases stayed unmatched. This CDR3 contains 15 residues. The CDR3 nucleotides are TGTGCCAGCAGCTTGGGTAGCGGGAGGGCAGAGACCCAGTACTTC. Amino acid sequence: CASSLGSGRAETQYF.

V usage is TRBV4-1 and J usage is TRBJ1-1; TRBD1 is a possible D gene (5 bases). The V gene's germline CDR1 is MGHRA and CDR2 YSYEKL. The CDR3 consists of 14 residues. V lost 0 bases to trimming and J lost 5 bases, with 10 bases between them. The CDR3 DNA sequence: TGCGCCAGCAGCCAAGAGGGGGTGAGAACTGAAGCTTTCTTT. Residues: CASSQEGVRTEAFF.

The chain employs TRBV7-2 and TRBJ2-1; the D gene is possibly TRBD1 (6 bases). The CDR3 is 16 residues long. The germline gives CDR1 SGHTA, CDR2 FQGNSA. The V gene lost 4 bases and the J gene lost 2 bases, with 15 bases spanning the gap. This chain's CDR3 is CASSSYRETTYNEQFF. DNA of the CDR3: TGTGCCAGCAGCTCCTACAGGGAGACCACCTACAATGAGCAGTTCTTC. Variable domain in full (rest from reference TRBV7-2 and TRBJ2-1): GAGVSQSPSNKVTEKGKDVELRCDPISGHTALYWYRQSLGQGLEFLIYFQGNSAPDKSGLPSDRFSAERTGGSVSTLTIQRTQQEDSAVYLCASSSYRETTYNEQFFGPGTRLTVL.